In this sample, the clone carrying this T cell receptor beta chain turned up once. Its target is unknown. These data originate in a study of T cell clonotyping in hematopoietic cell transplantation. Study-level results: After transplant, recipient diversity fell while pathologically expanded clonotypes grew through day 180. Broader posttransplant TCR repertoire diversity was predicted by graft donor and pretransplant recipient Inverse Simpson Index values. Few recipient clonotypes overlapped donors; over 97% were de novo at given depth.

This CDR3 is built from 16 residues. CDR1 is SGHNT and CDR2 is YENEEA in the germline V gene. Trimming stripped 0 bases from V and 2 bases from J, with 12 bases between. Assay: immunoSEQ multiplex PCR; the TCRdb copy retains only in-frame clones and omits some. The repertoire holds about 10,000 clones, with approximately 77% as singletons. This material consisted of PBMCs, taken 30 days after allogeneic stem cell transplant. This TCR was recovered from a female patient between 35 and 55 years old who had an allogeneic stem cell transplant from a related donor, so T cells may come from the graft donor. Some clones in this sample may be carry-over from other donors' samples. The chain couples TRBV11-3 to TRBJ2-3; D gene ambiguous. The CDR3 coding sequence is TGTGCCAGCAGCTTAGACTGGCGCGAGGCCACAGATACGCAGTATTTT. Its translation: CASSLDWREATDTQYF.